This T cell receptor beta chain was captured in a study of blood T cells in healthy people across ages. Alongside a J-beta primer mix, a sample-barcoded 5' primer served in a second PCR lasting about 7 to 12 cycles. TCRdb redid the calling of the 5' RACE reads with MiXCR, one entry per CDR3 protein. The table has about 570,000 distinct CDR3 sequences, roughly 29% seen once. Total RNA extracted from each sample amounted to at least 5 micrograms. Trimming left V 2 bases short and J 9 bases short, with 17 bases between. This CDR3 region has 14 residues. CDR1 is MDHEN and CDR2 is SYDVKM in the germline V gene.

This receptor was obtained from a woman between 65 and 79 years old in good health. The specimen was blood. The J gene is TRBJ2-7, the V gene TRBV28; D possibly matches TRBD1 or TRBD2 (5 bases each). CDR3 region: CASSLGTAGVGQYF. The CDR3 nucleotides are TGTGCCAGCAGTTTAGGGACGGCCGGGGTGGGGCAGTACTTC.